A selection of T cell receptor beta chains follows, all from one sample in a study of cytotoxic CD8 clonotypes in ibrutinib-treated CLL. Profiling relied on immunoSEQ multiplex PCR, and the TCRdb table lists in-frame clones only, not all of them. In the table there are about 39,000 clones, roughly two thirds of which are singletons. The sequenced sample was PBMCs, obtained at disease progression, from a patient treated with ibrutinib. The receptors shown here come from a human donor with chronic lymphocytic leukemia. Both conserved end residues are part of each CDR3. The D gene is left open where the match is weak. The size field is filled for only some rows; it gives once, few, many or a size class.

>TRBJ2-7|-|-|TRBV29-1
TGCAGCGTCATGTCCGGGGGGCTTTCTTACGAGCAGTACTTC
CSVMSGGLSYEQYF
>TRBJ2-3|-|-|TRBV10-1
TGCGCCAGCAGTGAAGTAGATACGCAGTATTTT
CASSEVDTQYF
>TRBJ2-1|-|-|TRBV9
TGTGCCAGCAGCGCCAACAATGAGCAGTTCTTC
CASSANNEQFF
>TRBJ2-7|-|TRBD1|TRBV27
TGTGCCAGCAGTTTACGGGGACAGGAGCACGAGCAGTACTTC
CASSLRGQEHEQYF
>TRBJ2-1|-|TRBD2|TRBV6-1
TGTGCCAGCAGTATAGCGGGAATCATCAATGAGCAGTTCTTC
CASSIAGIINEQFF
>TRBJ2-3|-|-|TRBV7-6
TGTGCCAGCAGCCCAGTGACAAGCACAGATACGCAGTATTTT
CASSPVTSTDTQYF
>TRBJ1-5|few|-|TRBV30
TGTGCCTGGAGCTCCGGTCCCCTGCCCCAGCATTTT
CAWSSGPLPQHF
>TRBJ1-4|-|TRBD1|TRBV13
TGTGCCAGCAGGCAAGCCGGGACAGGGGATGAAAAACTGTTTTTT
CASRQAGTGDEKLFF
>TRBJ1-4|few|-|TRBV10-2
TGCGCCAGCAGTGAGTCTGGGGGCTGGAATGAAAAACTGTTTTTT
CASSESGGWNEKLFF
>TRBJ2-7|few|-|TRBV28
TGTGCCAGCAGTACGGCGGGACTCTATTACTCCTACGAGCAGTACTTC
CASSTAGLYYSYEQYF
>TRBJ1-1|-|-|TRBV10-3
TGTGCCATCAGTGAGGACACTGAAGCTTTCTTT
CAISEDTEAFF
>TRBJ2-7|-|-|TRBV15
TGTGCCACCAGCTCCTCCCGGACAGACGACGGCGAGCAGTACTTC
CATSSSRTDDGEQYF
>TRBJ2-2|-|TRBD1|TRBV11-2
TGTGCCAGCAGCCTACAGGGGGCCGGGGAGCTGTTTTTT
CASSLQGAGELFF
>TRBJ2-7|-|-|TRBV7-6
TGTGCCAGCAGCCCCAGACAGAACGAGCAGTACTTC
CASSPRQNEQYF
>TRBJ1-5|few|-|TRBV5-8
TGTGCCAGCAGCTACGCCGGGACCTTGGGGCAGCCCCAGCATTTT
CASSYAGTLGQPQHF
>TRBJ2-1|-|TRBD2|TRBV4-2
TGTGCCAGCAGCACCTCCACTAGCGGGAGGTACAATGAGCAGTTCTTC
CASSTSTSGRYNEQFF
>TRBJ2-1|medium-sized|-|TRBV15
TGTGCCACCGAGACGCTGGGCTCCTACAATGAGCAGTTCTTC
CATETLGSYNEQFF
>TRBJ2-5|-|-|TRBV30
TGTGCCTGGAATGTTGGCGGGATTCGAGAGACCCAGTACTTC
CAWNVGGIRETQYF
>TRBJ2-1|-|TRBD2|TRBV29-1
TGCAGCGTTGAAGACGGAGCGGGAGGGGCCAATGAGCAGTTCTTC
CSVEDGAGGANEQFF
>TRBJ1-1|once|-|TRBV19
TGTGCCAGTAGTATACAGATGAACACTGAAGCTTTCTTT
CASSIQMNTEAFF